This T cell receptor (beta chain) was documented in a study of PD-L1 blockade in urothelial cancer. The method was immunoSEQ multiplex PCR; TCRdb's version includes in-frame clones alone and lacks a portion of them. In the table there are around 19,000 clones, almost 90% of which are singletons. Patients each gave 1 to 8 samples, pretreatment and on-treatment. Trimming took off 0 bases at V and 2 bases at J, with 12 bases between the two ends. The CDR3 is 15 residues long. Germline CDR1 SGHRS, CDR2 YFSETQ. The receptor comes from a man aged 50 to 59 with urothelial cancer. The material was PBMCs, obtained around atezolizumab (anti-PD-L1) treatment. The chain couples TRBV5-1 to TRBJ2-7; D perhaps matches TRBD1 (6 bases). The CDR3 region is CASSLVQGQTYEQYF. CDR3 DNA sequence: TGCGCCAGCAGCTTGGTACAGGGCCAAACCTACGAGCAGTACTTC.